The 21 T cell receptor beta chains below all came from one sample that was sequenced in a study of follicular helper T cells after annual influenza vaccination. The protocol was immunoSEQ multiplex PCR, while the TCRdb copy is restricted to in-frame clones and leaves out a portion. The sample lists about 15,000 clones; around 85% were seen once. Time point in this sample: 2014-2015 season, 7 days after vaccination. The input for sequencing was CXCR5+ CD38- circulating T follicular helper cells from blood, taken 7 days after influenza vaccination. Regarding subset: circulating Tfh, non-naive CD4+CXCR5+PD-1+ (ICOS+CD38+ or ICOS-CD38-). All receptors come from an adult who received the influenza vaccine.

The rearrangement uses TRBV29-1 and TRBJ1-2; 7 bases fit TRBD1. The CDR3 has 13 residues. V shed 3 bases, J shed 8 bases, and the junction held 9 bases outside the gene matches. Germline lookup yields CDR1 SQVTM and CDR2 ANQGSEA. The CDR3 protein is CSVEGEQGNGYTF. The DNA of the CDR3 is TGCAGCGTTGAGGGGGAACAGGGGAACGGCTACACCTTC.

The CDR3 coding sequence is TGTGCCTGGAGTCGGAGCGGGAGTAGGACCTACGAGCAGTACTTC. It yields the protein CAWSRSGSRTYEQYF. The chain carries TRBV30 and TRBJ2-7, with 8 bases identical to TRBD2. V shed 2 bases, J shed 2 bases, and the junction held 8 bases outside the gene matches. Germline V gene sequence: CDR1 GTSNPN, CDR2 SVGIG (reference sequence). The CDR3 extends over 15 amino acids.

This chain joins TRBV2 and TRBJ2-1; D is unresolved. CDR1 SNHLY and CDR2 FYNNEI come from the germline V gene. V shed 5 bases and J shed 5 bases, with 16 bases lying between them. The CDR3 has 15 residues. The CDR3, as DNA: TGTGCCAGCAGTCAGCGAAGGTACGAGGACAATGAGCAGTTCTTC. It translates to CASSQRRYEDNEQFF.

This rearrangement joins TRBV4-2 to TRBJ2-3, with D possibly TRBD2 on 5 matching bases. The V gene lost 1 base and the J gene lost 1 base, with 12 bases spanning the gap. The length of the CDR3 is 16 residues. Germline loops: CDR1 LGHNA, CDR2 YNFKEQ. Here the CDR3 reads CASSQGLLGGTDTQYF. CDR3 in DNA: TGTGCCAGCAGCCAAGGCCTCCTGGGAGGCACAGATACGCAGTATTTT.

Here the CDR3 DNA reads TGTGCCAGCTCCTTTAGCGAAACAGATACGCAGTATTTT. Translating it yields CASSFSETDTQYF. The chain couples TRBV6-1 to TRBJ2-3, with D maybe TRBD2 (5 bases). Germline V CDR1 and CDR2: MNHNS, SASEGT. The ends were cut back, 8 bases at V and 3 bases at J, with 12 bases in the middle. The CDR3 totals 13 residues.

The gene calls are TRBV5-1 and TRBJ1-1, with a tentative D call TRBD1 (5 bases). Deletions cut 6 bases from V and 0 bases from J, with 9 bases between. Germline CDR1 and CDR2: SGHRS and YFSETQ. The CDR3 length is 13 residues. The CDR3 bases are TGCGCCAGCACACGGGGGATGAACACTGAAGCTTTCTTT. Its translation is CASTRGMNTEAFF. Looking up the rest from reference TRBV5-1 and TRBJ1-1 gives the full variable domain: KAGVTQTPRYLIKTRGQQVTLSCSPISGHRSVSWYQQTPGQGLQFLFEYFSETQRNKGNFPGRFSGRQFSNSRSEMNVSTLELGDSALYLCASTRGMNTEAFFGQGTRLTVV.

The V and J genes are TRBV4-2 and TRBJ1-3, with D possibly matching TRBD1 (5 bases). From germline, CDR1 is LGHNA and CDR2 YNFKEQ. The V and J ends lost 0 bases and 4 bases respectively, with 10 bases between them. The CDR3 sequence is 15 residues long. The CDR3 DNA reads TGTGCCAGCAGCCAAGATTGGCAGGGAGGAAACACCATATATTTT. This gives the protein CASSQDWQGGNTIYF.

The J gene is TRBJ2-7, the V gene TRBV29-1, with 11 bases fitting TRBD1. Unmatched junction bases numbered 10, after V lost 5 bases and J lost 1 base. Germline V gene sequence: CDR1 SQVTM, CDR2 ANQGSEA. The CDR3 runs to 16 residues. In nucleotides, the CDR3 is TGCAGCGTTTCCCGGGGAGGACAGGGGGCGTCCTACGAGCAGTACTTC. This translates into CSVSRGGQGASYEQYF.

J is TRBJ2-1 and V is TRBV19, with D possibly TRBD1 on 5 matching bases. This CDR3 region has 14 residues. Germline V gene lookup returns CDR1 LNHDA and CDR2 SQIVND (reference sequence). Trimming cost V 9 bases and J 7 bases, with 19 bases left between them. The CDR3 DNA sequence: TGTGCCAGCAGACAGACGCCGAACGCGAATGAGCAGTTCTTC. This codes for CASRQTPNANEQFF.

The chain has TRBV20-1 and TRBJ1-1, with 8 bases matching TRBD1. The junction had 2 bases not matched to a gene; V was cut back by 6 bases and J by 5 bases. This CDR3 is 11 amino acids long. Germline V gives CDR1 DFQATT, CDR2 SNEGSKA (reference sequence). The CDR3 nucleotides read TGCAGTGCAAGGACAGGGACTGAAGCTTTCTTT. Protein product: CSARTGTEAFF.

The V and J genes are TRBV5-1 and TRBJ1-6, with D possibly TRBD1 on 5 matching bases. The CDR3 extends over 16 amino acids. The germline V and J ends were trimmed by 0 bases and 2 bases, with 9 bases remaining between them. The V gene's germline CDR1 is SGHRS and CDR2 YFSETQ. CDR3 DNA sequence: TGCGCCAGCAGCTTGGAGGCAGGGACCTATAATTCACCCCTCCACTTT. Translation gives CASSLEAGTYNSPLHF.

This chain uses TRBV6-4 with TRBJ2-1; 11 nucleotides match TRBD2. Trimming took 6 bases from V and 4 from J; bases not matched to a gene: 5. Germline V gives CDR1 MRHNA, CDR2 SNTAGT. CDR3 length equals 15 residues. The CDR3 loop is CASSLAGGPYNEQFF. CDR3 nucleotides: TGTGCCAGCAGCCTAGCGGGAGGACCTTACAATGAGCAGTTCTTC.

This clone was recorded a few times. The chain is built from TRBV5-8 and TRBJ2-2; 11 nucleotides line up with TRBD2. CDR3 length: 17 amino acids. The V gene end was trimmed by 0 bases and the J gene end by 4 bases; junction bases not matched to a gene: 5. CDR1 and CDR2 from the germline V gene are SGHTS and YDEGEE. The CDR3 region has the DNA TGTGCCAGCAGCTTGGTAGCGGGAGGGCCGAGCACCGGGGAGCTGTTTTTT. Translating it yields CASSLVAGGPSTGELFF. The variable domain in full, completed from reference TRBV5-8 and TRBJ2-2, reads EAGVTQSPTHLIKTRGQQATLRCSPISGHTSVYWYQQALGLGLQFLLWYDEGEERNRGNFPPRFSGRQFPNYSSELNVNALELEDSALYLCASSLVAGGPSTGELFFGEGSRLTVL.

This chain uses TRBV13 with TRBJ2-5, with 7 positions matching TRBD2. The CDR3 is made up of 14 amino acids. With 5 bases clipped from V and 5 bases from J, the junction kept 8 bases outside the gene matches. Germline V gives CDR1 PRHDT, CDR2 FYEKMQ (reference sequence). Written as DNA, the CDR3 is TGTGCCAGCAGCCTCCGTTGGGAGGGGGAGACCCAGTACTTC. It yields the protein CASSLRWEGETQYF. Drawing the rest from reference TRBV13 and TRBJ2-5, the complete variable domain is AAGVIQSPRHLIKEKRETATLKCYPIPRHDTVYWYQQGPGQDPQFLISFYEKMQSDKGSIPDRFSAQQFSDYHSELNMSSLELGDSALYFCASSLRWEGETQYFGPGTRLLVL.

The rearrangement links TRBV23-1 to TRBJ2-2; D call uncertain. TRBV23-1 is sorted into the ORF group, with uncertain function. The CDR3 is 11 residues long. The V end lost 10 bases, the J end lost 6 bases, and 9 bases lay between the germline ends. The CDR3 DNA follows: TGCGCCAACCCACATGCCGGGGAGCTGTTTTTT. Translated: CANPHAGELFF.

The chain is built from TRBV15 and TRBJ1-2; no definite D call. This CDR3 spans 13 amino acids. CDR1 LNHNV and CDR2 YYDKDF come from the germline V gene (reference sequence). Trimming removed 0 bases at V and 4 bases at J, with 6 bases between. The CDR3 region has the DNA TGTGCCACCAGCAGAGATAGCACCTATGGCTACACCTTC. Translating it yields CATSRDSTYGYTF.

The V and J genes are TRBV19 and TRBJ2-3; D is perhaps TRBD1 (5 bases). The V end lost 9 bases, the J end lost 2 bases, and 18 bases lay between the germline ends. The CDR3 length is 15 residues. The germline gives CDR1 LNHDA, CDR2 SQIVND (reference sequence). The CDR3 region has the DNA TGTGCCAGCACAGAGGCCGGACAATCCACAGATACGCAGTATTTT. Amino acid sequence: CASTEAGQSTDTQYF.

J is TRBJ1-5 and V is TRBV19; D is possibly TRBD1 (6 bases). The CDR3 covers 15 residues. CDR1 and CDR2 from the germline V gene are LNHDA and SQIVND (reference sequence). V was clipped by 3 bases and J by 2 bases, with 11 bases between them. CDR3 in amino acids: CASSMGGPRNQPQHF. CDR3 bases: TGTGCCAGTAGTATGGGGGGGCCGCGCAATCAGCCCCAGCATTTT.

The chain recombines TRBV6-5 with TRBJ2-7, with D perhaps TRBD1 (5 bases). V was clipped by 7 bases and J by 6 bases, with 13 bases between them. Germline CDR1 reads MNHEY; CDR2 reads SVGAGI. This CDR3 is built from 12 residues. CDR3 coding DNA: TGTGCCAGCAAACAGGCGATCGGCGAGCAGTACTTC. Translating gives CASKQAIGEQYF.

The J gene is TRBJ2-3, the V gene TRBV7-3, with TRBD2 identical over 7 bases. This CDR3 is 17 amino acids long. The V segment lost 5 bases and the J segment 0 bases; nucleotides outside the gene matches: 11. Germline CDR1 SGHTA, CDR2 FQGTGA. For the CDR3, the DNA is TGTGCCAGCAGCCCCACCTCTAGCGGAGCTAGCACAGATACGCAGTATTTT. Protein product: CASSPTSSGASTDTQYF.

This clone appeared once. The rearrangement joins TRBV5-1 to TRBJ2-2, with 10 nucleotides matching TRBD1. Germline lookup yields CDR1 SGHRS and CDR2 YFSETQ. V lost 3 bases and J lost 3; bases outside the gene matches: 8. The length of the CDR3 is 17 residues. CDR3 in amino acids: CASSSGPGTGDTGELFF. The CDR3 DNA reads as TGCGCCAGCAGCTCTGGACCTGGGACAGGGGACACCGGGGAGCTGTTTTTT.